This passage covers 32 T cell receptor beta chains from one sample sequenced in a study of cytomegalovirus exposure and HLA in healthy donors. The PCR ran on 60 Vbeta and 13 Jbeta primers. TCRdb's copy holds only in-frame clones and misses some; the assay was immunoSEQ multiplex PCR. The sample lists more than 95,000 clones, approximately 77% seen once, with approximately 5% in the top ten. Sequenced input: PBMCs. The source is a man aged 50-60 years in good health and CMV-seropositive.

The rearrangement uses TRBV7-2 and TRBJ2-5; 14 nucleotides align to TRBD2. Germline assignment: CDR1 SGHTA and CDR2 FQGNSA. V shed 0 bases, J shed 4 bases, and the junction held 4 bases outside the gene matches. CDR3 length: 17 residues. The CDR3 DNA reads TGTGCCAGCAGCTTAGCGCCGGGACTAGCGGGAGCAGAGACCCAGTACTTC. This translates into CASSLAPGLAGAETQYF. Using reference TRBV7-2 and TRBJ2-5 for the parts outside the CDR3, the full variable domain is GAGVSQSPSNKVTEKGKDVELRCDPISGHTALYWYRQSLGQGLEFLIYFQGNSAPDKSGLPSDRFSAERTGGSVSTLTIQRTQQEDSAVYLCASSLAPGLAGAETQYFGPGTRLLVL.

The rearrangement links TRBV18 to TRBJ2-3, with 9 bases aligning to TRBD2. The CDR3 has 17 residues. Germline V gene data show CDR1 as KGHSH and CDR2 as LQKENI. The J segment lost 2 bases and the V segment lost 2 bases, leaving 8 bases of the junction unmatched. CDR3 in DNA: TGTGCCAGCTCACCAGCTGCGGGAGGGCGGGTCACAGATACGCAGTATTTT. This codes for CASSPAAGGRVTDTQYF. The full variable domain, in which reference TRBV18 and TRBJ2-3 provide the parts outside the CDR3, is NAGVMQNPRHLVRRRGQEARLRCSPMKGHSHVYWYRQLPEEGLKFMVYLQKENIIDESGMPKERFSAEFPKEGPSILRIQQVVRGDSAAYFCASSPAAGGRVTDTQYFGPGTRLTVL.

This clone appeared once. V gene TRBV2 combines with J gene TRBJ1-6; 9 positions match TRBD1. The germline CDR1 and CDR2 sequences are SNHLY and FYNNEI. The CDR3 is 16 amino acids. V shed 4 bases and J 6 bases; nucleotides not matched to a gene: 7. CDR3 in amino acids: CASSAGQGSRNSPLHF. CDR3 coding DNA: TGTGCCAGCAGTGCGGGACAGGGCTCGCGTAATTCACCCCTCCACTTT.

J is TRBJ2-1 and V is TRBV5-1, with 11 bases identical to TRBD2. V lost 0 bases to trimming and J lost 4 bases; unmatched junction nucleotides: 3. The germline gives CDR1 SGHRS, CDR2 YFSETQ. The CDR3 is made up of 16 amino acids. For the CDR3, the DNA is TGCGCCAGCAGCTTGGACCTAGCGGGGGGTTACAATGAGCAGTTCTTC. This gives the protein CASSLDLAGGYNEQFF.

This chain joins TRBV4-1 and TRBJ1-2; D may be TRBD1 (5 bases). This CDR3 region has 14 residues. Trimming took 0 bases from V and 4 from J, leaving 9 bases between them. Germline CDR1 and CDR2: MGHRA and YSYEKL. The CDR3 nucleotides are TGCGCCAGCAGCCAAGAGCAGGGTGTCTATGGCTACACCTTC. Residues: CASSQEQGVYGYTF.

This clone was seen only once. V usage is TRBV30 and J usage is TRBJ1-6; 8 bases agree with TRBD1. CDR3 length: 14 residues. Germline V lookup: CDR1 GTSNPN, CDR2 SVGIG (reference sequence). The junction had 0 bases not matched to a gene; V was cut back by 1 base and J by 4 bases. CDR3 protein: CAWSGQGYNSPLHF. CDR3 sequence (DNA): TGTGCCTGGAGTGGACAGGGGTATAATTCACCCCTCCACTTT.

The chain links TRBV4-2 to TRBJ1-1; D is undetermined. Germline CDR1 is LGHNA and CDR2 is YNFKEQ. Trimming took off 0 bases at V and 3 bases at J, with 11 bases between the two ends. The CDR3 extends over 15 amino acids. In DNA, the CDR3 is TGTGCCAGCAGCCAAGACCGGGATCAGGACACTGAAGCTTTCTTT. This gives the protein CASSQDRDQDTEAFF.

The V and J genes are TRBV5-4 and TRBJ1-2; D call uncertain. The CDR3 runs to 13 residues. Germline assignment: CDR1 SGHNT and CDR2 YYREEE (reference sequence). V lost 4 bases to trimming and J lost 8 bases, with 15 bases between them. The DNA for the CDR3 is TGTGCCAGCAGCCCTGACACAAACCGCGGCTACACCTTC. Protein: CASSPDTNRGYTF.

The chain carries TRBV28 and TRBJ1-2, with a possible D match to TRBD1 (6 bases). Germline V gene lookup returns CDR1 MDHEN and CDR2 SYDVKM. There are 13 residues in the CDR3. V lost 4 bases and J 4 bases, leaving 10 bases between the germline ends. The CDR3 sequence: CASSSMGAYGYTF. The CDR3 nucleotides read TGTGCCAGCAGTTCAATGGGGGCCTATGGCTACACCTTC.

The chain carries TRBV9 and TRBJ2-5, with D perhaps matching TRBD1 (6 bases). CDR1 is SGDLS, CDR2 YYNGEE, per germline. Trimming removed 3 bases from V and 4 bases from J, with 13 bases in between. The CDR3 covers 14 residues. CDR3 DNA sequence: TGTGCCAGCAGCGAGGGACATTGGGGAGAGACCCAGTACTTC. This sequence encodes CASSEGHWGETQYF.

The chain joins TRBV6-1 to TRBJ2-3, with D maybe TRBD1 (7 bases). Germline-derived CDR1 and CDR2 are MNHNS and SASEGT. The CDR3 runs 16 residues. With 3 bases removed from V and 5 bases from J, the gap between germline ends came to 18 bases. The CDR3 DNA follows: TGTGCCAGCAGTGAGGTAGACCAGCAGGGGGGAGATACGCAGTATTTT. Protein sequence: CASSEVDQQGGDTQYF.

CDR3 sequence reads: CSVASSNQPQHF. In DNA, the CDR3 is TGCAGCGTTGCCAGTAGCAATCAGCCCCAGCATTTT. This chain connects TRBV29-1 to TRBJ1-5; D remains ambiguous. Germline-derived CDR1 and CDR2 are SQVTM and ANQGSEA. Trimming shortened V by 4 bases and J by 0 bases, and 4 bases separated the two germline ends. The CDR3 extends over 12 amino acids.

The chain is built from TRBV2 and TRBJ2-1, with 9 positions matching TRBD1. Germline CDR1 is SNHLY and CDR2 is FYNNEI. This CDR3 has 15 amino acids. V lost 1 base, J lost 6 bases, and 4 bases stayed unmatched. The CDR3 coding sequence is TGTGCCAGCAGTGAAGTGGGACAGGGAAGCAATGAGCAGTTCTTC. Translated: CASSEVGQGSNEQFF.

The chain employs TRBV4-3 and TRBJ1-4, with 9 bases aligning to TRBD1. V lost 1 base, J lost 8 bases, and 2 bases stayed unmatched. The CDR3 consists of 14 residues. Germline V gene sequence: CDR1 LGHNA, CDR2 YSLEER. CDR3 amino acids: CASSQGTGDEKLFF. The CDR3 DNA reads TGCGCCAGCAGCCAAGGGACAGGGGACGAAAAACTGTTTTTT.

This rearrangement joins TRBV18 to TRBJ2-7, with TRBD2 as a possible D gene (6 bases). Looked up from germline, CDR1 is KGHSH and CDR2 is LQKENI. The CDR3 covers 13 residues. Trimming removed 4 bases at V and 5 bases at J, with 12 bases between. CDR3 DNA: TGTGCCAGCTCACTGGTTTCGGGGGACGAGCAGTACTTC. Translated, it gives CASSLVSGDEQYF.

This clone was counted once. The chain uses TRBV7-9 and TRBJ1-2, with a possible D match to TRBD1 (6 bases). The V end lost 3 bases, the J end lost 0 bases, and 11 bases lay between the germline ends. Germline V gene sequence: CDR1 SEHNR, CDR2 FQNEAQ (reference sequence). This CDR3 is 15 amino acids long. The CDR3, as DNA: TGTGCCAGCAGCTTTGGACAGTCTCCTAACTATGGCTACACCTTC. Translating gives CASSFGQSPNYGYTF.

The chain joins TRBV30 to TRBJ2-3; 11 nucleotides match TRBD2. The J segment lost 3 bases and the V segment lost 1 base, leaving 15 bases of the junction unmatched. This CDR3 comprises 19 residues. In germline, CDR1 is GTSNPN, CDR2 SVGIG (reference sequence). The CDR3 loop is CAWSERNWVAGGKTDTQYF. As DNA, the CDR3 is TGTGCCTGGAGTGAAAGAAATTGGGTAGCGGGGGGGAAGACAGATACGCAGTATTTT.

The sample holds a few counts of this clone. The gene calls are TRBV29-1 and TRBJ1-1; D gene uncertain. The CDR3 spans 12 residues. The V and J ends lost 4 bases and 0 bases respectively, with 6 bases between them. Looked up from germline, CDR1 is SQVTM and CDR2 is ANQGSEA. CDR3 region: CSVGHMNTEAFF. In DNA, the CDR3 is TGCAGCGTTGGACACATGAACACTGAAGCTTTCTTT. Combining the CDR3 with reference TRBV29-1 and TRBJ1-1 gives the whole variable domain SAVISQKPSRDICQRGTSLTIQCQVDSQVTMMFWYRQQPGQSLTLIATANQGSEATYESGFVIDKFPISRPNLTFSTLTVSNMSPEDSSIYLCSVGHMNTEAFFGQGTRLTVV.

V and J are TRBV30 and TRBJ2-7, with D tentatively TRBD2 (5 bases). The CDR3 has 11 residues. Trimming cost V 3 bases and J 13 bases, with 16 bases left between them. Germline V CDR1 and CDR2: GTSNPN, SVGIG (reference sequence). The CDR3 protein is CAWSQSSLAYF. The CDR3 DNA follows: TGTGCCTGGAGCCAATCTAGCCTGGCTTACTTC.

This clone showed up just a few times. This chain connects TRBV6-6 to TRBJ1-1; 8 nucleotides align to TRBD1. With 5 bases clipped from V and 5 bases from J, the junction kept 4 bases outside the gene matches. CDR3 length: 13 residues. The germline V gene encodes CDR1 MNHNY and CDR2 SVGAGI (reference sequence). This CDR3 is CASSVDRATEAFF. In DNA form, the CDR3 reads TGTGCCAGCAGTGTGGACAGGGCGACTGAAGCTTTCTTT.

This clone appeared once. The chain is built from TRBV5-1 and TRBJ1-1; 9 positions agree with TRBD1. The CDR3 totals 13 residues. Germline V gene data show CDR1 as SGHRS and CDR2 as YFSETQ. The V gene end was trimmed by 0 bases and the J gene end by 6 bases; junction bases not matched to a gene: 0. This CDR3 is CASSLGQGAEAFF. The CDR3 coding sequence is TGCGCCAGCAGCTTGGGACAGGGGGCTGAAGCTTTCTTT.

This clone was counted a single time. It is likely a read error, because the conserved phenylalanine at the end of the CDR3 is missing. The DNA is omitted, as the CDR3 cannot be located on it reliably, and the CDR3 follows TCRdb's listing. The chain combines TRBV6-6 with TRBJ2-7; the DNA was not used to check the table's D call, TRBD2. Germline lookup yields CDR1 MNHNY and CDR2 SVGAGI (reference sequence). The CDR3 contains 14 residues when both ends are counted. The CDR3: CASSSTPRLAGGPI.

This clone showed up just once. The chain is built from TRBV28 and TRBJ2-7, with a tentative D call TRBD2 (6 bases). The CDR3 has 12 residues. The germline gives CDR1 MDHEN, CDR2 SYDVKM. V lost 11 bases and J lost 2, with 13 bases in between. The CDR3 here is CACSGGAYEQYF. DNA for the CDR3: TGTGCCTGCTCTGGAGGGGCCTACGAGCAGTACTTC.

J is TRBJ1-1 and V is TRBV2; the D is unclear. Germline CDR1 reads SNHLY; CDR2 reads FYNNEI. This CDR3 spans 13 amino acids. The V end was cut by 0 bases, the J end by 7 bases, with 9 bases between. The CDR3 sequence: CASSEAGWSEAFF. The CDR3 coding sequence is TGTGCCAGCAGTGAAGCTGGATGGAGTGAAGCTTTCTTT.

The V call is TRBV18, the J call TRBJ2-3, with TRBD2 as a possible D gene (5 bases). V gave up 2 bases and J gave up 5 bases, with 8 bases separating them. Germline values: CDR1 KGHSH, CDR2 LQKENI. The CDR3 contains 13 residues. CDR3 loop: CASSPGRVDTQYF. The CDR3 nucleotides are TGTGCCAGCTCACCAGGGAGAGTAGATACGCAGTATTTT.

The V and J genes are TRBV11-3 and TRBJ2-2; 7 bases align to TRBD2. J gave up 6 bases and V 1 base, and 8 bases lay outside the gene matches. This CDR3 is built from 16 residues. CDR1 is SGHNT and CDR2 is YENEEA in the germline V gene. CDR3 nucleotides: TGTGCCAGCAGCTTAGGAGGGACTACAAATCCCGGGGAGCTGTTTTTT. Translated, it gives CASSLGGTTNPGELFF. Full variable domain (remainder filled in from reference TRBV11-3 and TRBJ2-2): EAGVVQSPRYKIIEKKQPVAFWCNPISGHNTLYWYLQNLGQGPELLIRYENEEAVDDSQLPKDRFSAERLKGVDSTLKIQPAELGDSAVYLCASSLGGTTNPGELFFGEGSRLTVL.

V usage is TRBV7-9 and J usage is TRBJ1-1, with 7 bases aligning to TRBD1. The J segment lost 0 bases and the V segment lost 5 bases, leaving 6 bases of the junction unmatched. Germline CDR1 is SEHNR and CDR2 is FQNEAQ (reference sequence). The CDR3 has 15 amino acids. The CDR3 DNA is TGTGCCAGCAGCCCCATAGGACAGGTGAACACTGAAGCTTTCTTT. This translates into CASSPIGQVNTEAFF.

The chain combines TRBV7-9 with TRBJ1-1; D is uncertain. Germline CDR1 reads SEHNR; CDR2 reads FQNEAQ (reference sequence). Trimming removed 4 bases from V and 2 bases from J, with 17 bases in between. The CDR3 length is 16 residues. As DNA, the CDR3 is TGTGCCAGCAGCTACAAAGTTCCCCGGGGAAACACTGAAGCTTTCTTT. This gives the protein CASSYKVPRGNTEAFF.

The chain recombines TRBV28 with TRBJ2-2; TRBD1 agrees at 10 bases. Germline CDR1 MDHEN, CDR2 SYDVKM. J lost 4 bases, V lost 5 bases, and 7 bases had no gene match. The CDR3 extends over 16 amino acids. The CDR3 loop reads CASSGGTGDITGELFF. DNA for the CDR3: TGTGCCAGCAGTGGAGGGACAGGGGACATCACCGGGGAGCTGTTTTTT. The full variable domain, in which reference TRBV28 and TRBJ2-2 provide the parts outside the CDR3, is DVKVTQSSRYLVKRTGEKVFLECVQDMDHENMFWYRQDPGLGLRLIYFSYDVKMKEKGDIPEGYSVSREKKERFSLILESASTNQTSMYLCASSGGTGDITGELFFGEGSRLTVL.

CDR3 nucleotides: TGTGCCAGCAGTTTTTGGGGACTGCCTACCTACGAGCAGTACTTC. Translation gives CASSFWGLPTYEQYF. The chain is built from TRBV27 and TRBJ2-7; possible D gene TRBD2, 6 bases. CDR1 and CDR2 (germline): MNHEY, SMNVEV (reference sequence). Trimming cost V 3 bases and J 2 bases, with 14 bases left between them. The CDR3 is 15 amino acids.

This sequence joins TRBV29-1 and TRBJ2-7; TRBD1 matches 7 bases. Germline assignment: CDR1 SQVTM and CDR2 ANQGSEA. The length of the CDR3 is 13 residues. V gave up 0 bases and J gave up 4 bases; unmatched junction bases: 3. CDR3 region: CSVEEQGMYEQYF. CDR3 sequence (DNA): TGCAGCGTTGAAGAACAGGGGATGTACGAGCAGTACTTC.

V usage is TRBV10-3 and J usage is TRBJ1-2; no definite D call. V shed 2 bases and J shed 3 bases, with 4 bases lying between them. The length of the CDR3 is 12 residues. Looked up from germline, CDR1 is ENHRY and CDR2 is SYGVKD. The CDR3 DNA is TGTGCCATCAGTGAGACTGACTATGGCTACACCTTC. Its translation is CAISETDYGYTF.